This T cell receptor beta chain was identified in a study of T cell responses to AZD1222 COVID-19 vaccine. Notes on the study in general: It was only after the peak T cell response that any repertoires were sampled. Spike-wide vaccine-associated CD4 TCRs dominated at 160-218 and 743-854.

The protocol was immunoSEQ multiplex PCR, while the TCRdb copy is restricted to in-frame clones and leaves out a portion. The sample includes 90,000 to 150,000 clones, 87% of them seen just once. Worth noting for this clone: Its antigen is unidentified.

This CDR3 has 15 amino acids. Germline values: CDR1 MNHEY, CDR2 SVGEGT. V was clipped by 2 bases and J by 2 bases, with 9 bases between them. Second-dose recipients at about 4 or about 12 weeks were treated as one pooled group. The specimen comprised peripheral blood, sampled 28 days after the second AZD1222 dose. The V call is TRBV6-2 or TRBV6-3, the J call TRBJ2-2; D may be TRBD2 (7 bases). This clonotype was obtained from an adult who received the AZD1222 COVID-19 vaccine. The DNA of the CDR3 is TGTGCCAGCAGTTACGCGGGGGCTAACACCGGGGAGCTGTTTTTT. This codes for CASSYAGANTGELFF.